Sequencing of this T cell receptor (beta chain) was carried out in a study of blood T cell repertoires in COVID-19 (dated by TCRdb to 2020 to 2022). Regarding the study in general: Samples covering the acute and convalescent phases of COVID-19 were provided by collaborators in the United States, Italy and Spain. The material from the prospective study consisted of cDNA or gDNA derived from T cells, B-cell-depleted T cells, or PBMCs. The dataset comprised deeply sampled blood TCRbeta repertoires from subjects exposed to, actively infected with, or recovered from COVID-19. The repertoires were made available in a free public database intended to serve as a resource for research on the immune response to SARS-CoV-2. Samples were obtained from the ongoing ImmuneRACE study (first 160 participants) and from 1,254 subjects provided by 6 global collaborators. The sample metadata nearly always contained a de-identified subject ID, COVID-19 status, age in years and sex. Where HLA class I and class II types were available, the types were taken from metadata supplied by the sample provider, not from assay-based typing. General study outcomes and caveats: Clinical and demographic metadata were provided uncurated, with the amount varying by source and participant.

Turning to this clone: This receptor's antigen is unknown. No base quality information exists; no much larger clone differs at one position.

At one collaborating source in Seattle, patients were enrolled during active infection and were followed longitudinally through the course of disease. Whole blood was collected in K2EDTA tubes by collaborating institutions according to the institutions' own protocols. For TCRbeta analysis, collaborator samples were shipped as frozen whole blood, as isolated PBMCs, or as DNA extracted from either sample type. The immunoSEQ Assay, a bias-controlled multiplex PCR, was used to amplify TCRbeta CDR3 regions from genomic DNA. The original methods were these. Within the assay, amplification of reference gene primers was used to estimate how many nucleated cells each sample contained. To quantify the absolute abundance of each unique TCRbeta CDR3 rearrangement, sequence reads were collapsed and filtered. For each sample, productive Simpson clonality was calculated by taking the square root of Simpson's diversity index across productive rearrangements. The source is immuneACCESS, and TCRdb retained only in-frame sequences with V and J called. Part of the clones is not carried over; for the studies checked, unresolved V genes explain less than half of this, and the remainder is unexplained. The DNA gave D and trimming, while V, J and clone size come from that table. The sample has 200,000 to 300,000 clones on record, nearly 95% of them singletons. 0.83% of the sample belongs to the ten largest clones.

Sequencing was performed on peripheral blood. This clonotype was sampled from a man aged 30-40 years with COVID-19, enrolled during active disease.

In nucleotides, the sequence is TGTGCCAGCAGCCCCACGCGGGCCCCTGGAAACACCATATATTTT. Its protein reads: CASSPTRAPGNTIYF. The chain couples TRBV11-2 to TRBJ1-3, with an unclear D gene assignment. The CDR3 runs 15 amino acids, cysteine and phenylalanine included. Left in the record is the CDR3 DNA by itself, 45 bases read in frame from the first base. Trimming at the junction amounts to 5 bases on V and 2 bases on J, and the germline ends lie 13 bases apart. Based on the germline V gene, the CDR1 and CDR2 sequences are SGHAT and FQNNGV. Beyond the CDR3, the reference TRBV11-2 and TRBJ1-3 genes provide the residues; the full variable domain reads: EAGVAQSPRYKIIEKRQSVAFWCNPISGHATLYWYQQILGQGPKLLIQFQNNGVVDDSQLPKDRFSAERLKGVDSTLKIQPAKLEDSAVYLCASSPTRAPGNTIYFGEGSWLTVV.